A single sample gave rise to the 15 T cell receptor beta chains below, sequenced in a study of vaccination effects on CD4 cells after COVID-19 (dated 2022 in TCRdb). Antigen specificity for these receptors is unknown. The ViraFEST assay stimulated PBMC with viral peptide pools and then used TCR sequencing to identify antigen-specific CD4+ T cell clonotypes by expansion. After about 9 days of culture, CD4+ T cells were isolated with the EasySep CD4+ T cell isolation kit. Participants received two doses of either the BNT162b2 or the mRNA-1273 mRNA SARS-CoV-2 vaccine. The receptor library was made with the immunoSEQ multiplex PCR assay. What TCRdb holds here is the immuneACCESS table cut down to in-frame rearrangements. Part of the clones is not present; checked against another copy, under half of the missing clones reflect an unresolved V gene, and the others are unexplained. The sample includes roughly 24,000 clones, with 81% observed a single time. Together, the top ten hold roughly 5.7% of the sample.

The sample was CD4+ T cells from PBMCs cultured with SARS-CoV-2 spike peptides, taken after COVID-19 vaccination. Taken with the paper, the label for cell subset or site translates to: SARS-CoV-2 spike overlapping peptide pool stimulation. The receptors were gathered from a human donor who received a COVID-19 vaccine. Some clones in this sample may be carry-over from other donors' samples.

J is TRBJ1-1 and V is TRBV5-1; 7 positions match TRBD1. Germline CDR1 is SGHRS and CDR2 is YFSETQ. This CDR3 spans 14 amino acids. The V and J ends lost 4 bases and 11 bases, in that order; junction bases with no gene match: 14. In nucleotides, the CDR3 is TGCGCCAGCAGCATCTCCACAGGGGAGCTTCGCGCTTTCTTT. Protein product: CASSISTGELRAFF.

The CDR3 sequence is CAWSRGRGRGTQYF. In DNA, the CDR3 is TGTGCCTGGAGCAGGGGTAGGGGCCGGGGGACCCAGTACTTC. The gene calls are TRBV30 and TRBJ2-5, with D possibly matching TRBD1 (6 bases). The CDR3 is 14 residues long. Germline V CDR1 and CDR2: GTSNPN, SVGIG (reference sequence). The V and J ends lost 3 bases and 7 bases respectively, with 18 bases between them.

This clone was seen more than once but under ten times. V is TRBV7-9 and J is TRBJ1-4; D not resolved. From germline, CDR1 is SEHNR and CDR2 FQNEAQ (reference sequence). The CDR3 length is 15 residues. Trimming cost V 1 base and J 4 bases, with 10 bases left between them. The CDR3 DNA sequence: TGTGCCAGCAGCTTAGATCGGTTCCTTAATGAAAAACTGTTTTTT. Amino acid sequence: CASSLDRFLNEKLFF.

This chain links TRBV4-2 with TRBJ2-1; no clear D gene. Germline lookup yields CDR1 LGHNA and CDR2 YNFKEQ. CDR3 size: 17 residues. Trimming shortened V by 0 bases and J by 1 base, and 13 bases separated the two germline ends. In DNA form, the CDR3 reads TGTGCCAGCAGCCAAGATGGAGAGGAGACGTCCTACAATGAGCAGTTCTTC. Translation: CASSQDGEETSYNEQFF.

J is TRBJ2-1 and V is TRBV19, with 10 bases that match TRBD2. Germline V lookup: CDR1 LNHDA, CDR2 SQIVND (reference sequence). The CDR3 runs 17 residues. V lost 5 bases, J lost 2 bases, and 9 bases stayed unmatched. The CDR3 region is CASSPPQRGGPYNEQFF. In DNA form, the CDR3 reads TGTGCCAGTAGTCCCCCGCAGCGGGGGGGCCCCTACAATGAGCAGTTCTTC. The whole variable domain, filled in from reference TRBV19 and TRBJ2-1, reads DGGITQSPKYLFRKEGQNVTLSCEQNLNHDAMYWYRQDPGQGLRLIYYSQIVNDFQKGDIAEGYSVSREKKESFPLTVTSAQKNPTAFYLCASSPPQRGGPYNEQFFGPGTRLTVL.

This chain links TRBV6-5 with TRBJ2-7; TRBD1 is a possible D gene (5 bases). Germline values: CDR1 MNHEY, CDR2 SVGAGI. The CDR3 covers 11 residues. Trimming removed 8 bases at V and 2 bases at J, with 7 bases between. The CDR3, as DNA: TGTGCCAGCTTACAGGCCTACGAGCAGTACGTC. It translates to CASLQAYEQYV.

V is TRBV5-1 and J is TRBJ2-4; the match to TRBD1 covers 8 bases. V shed 3 bases, J shed 8 bases, and the junction held 10 bases outside the gene matches. Per the germline V gene, CDR1 is SGHRS and CDR2 is YFSETQ. The CDR3 has 15 amino acids. Here the CDR3 reads CASSSSDRERDIQYF. In DNA form, the CDR3 reads TGCGCCAGCAGCTCGTCGGACAGGGAACGGGACATTCAGTACTTC.

The chain combines TRBV5-1 with TRBJ1-1; possible D gene TRBD1, 6 bases. This CDR3 comprises 15 residues. Germline CDR1 is SGHRS and CDR2 is YFSETQ. The V end was cut by 4 bases, the J end by 5 bases, with 18 bases between. CDR3 loop: CASSVLQSQGTEAFF. DNA of the CDR3: TGCGCCAGCAGCGTTTTACAGAGTCAGGGGACTGAAGCTTTCTTT.

CDR3 amino acids: CASSPDGQMTYGYTF. CDR3 DNA sequence: TGTGCCAGCAGCCCAGATGGACAGATGACTTATGGCTACACCTTC. This rearrangement joins TRBV9 to TRBJ1-2, with TRBD1 as a possible D gene (6 bases). The CDR3 has 15 residues. The germline V and J ends were trimmed by 4 bases and 5 bases, with 18 bases remaining between them. CDR1 is SGDLS and CDR2 is YYNGEE in the germline V gene.

This chain links TRBV6-6 with TRBJ1-1; D ambiguous. CDR3 length: 13 residues. In germline, CDR1 is MNHNY, CDR2 SVGAGI (reference sequence). V was shortened by 2 bases and J by 3 bases, with 7 bases between the two germline ends. CDR3 region: CASSYERDTEAFF. Here the CDR3 DNA reads TGTGCCAGCAGTTACGAGAGGGACACTGAAGCTTTCTTT.

This chain uses TRBV5-1 with TRBJ2-1; TRBD2 agrees at 7 bases. With V trimmed by 0 bases and J by 6 bases, 0 bases remained unmatched. Per the germline V gene, CDR1 is SGHRS and CDR2 is YFSETQ. The CDR3 is made up of 13 amino acids. DNA for the CDR3: TGCGCCAGCAGCTTGGCGGGGGGCAATGAGCAGTTCTTC. Translating it yields CASSLAGGNEQFF.

The J gene is TRBJ2-7, the V gene TRBV11-2; D ambiguous. The CDR3 totals 11 residues. The germline V gene encodes CDR1 SGHAT and CDR2 FQNNGV. Between the trimmed V and J ends, which lost 5 bases and 2 bases, there was a span of 4 bases. The CDR3 bases are TGTGCCAGCAGCAACACCTACGAGCAGTACGTC. This gives the protein CASSNTYEQYV.

This chain joins TRBV5-4 and TRBJ2-5; 8 nucleotides match TRBD1. The CDR3 contains 14 residues. Trimming at V came to 5 bases and at J to 4 bases, leaving 7 bases not matched to a gene. The germline V gene has CDR1 SGHNT and CDR2 YYREEE (reference sequence). The DNA for the CDR3 is TGTGCCAGCAGTTGGACAGGGTTACCAGAGACCCAGTACTTC. As protein: CASSWTGLPETQYF.

This sequence joins TRBV7-2 and TRBJ1-2; tentative D call: TRBD1 (5 bases). Trimming stripped 2 bases from V and 7 bases from J, with 17 bases between. The CDR3 is 15 amino acids. The germline V gene has CDR1 SGHTA and CDR2 FQGNSA. In DNA form, the CDR3 reads TGTGCCAGCAGCTTAAACCCCGGGCAGGGTGGTGGCTACACCTTC. Translated: CASSLNPGQGGGYTF.

The V and J genes are TRBV4-1 and TRBJ2-3; weak D call: TRBD2 (5 bases). Germline loops: CDR1 MGHRA, CDR2 YSYEKL. The CDR3 runs to 15 residues. Deletions cut 4 bases from V and 1 base from J, with 12 bases between. In DNA form, the CDR3 reads TGCGCCAGCAGCCTCCGGACTGGGGGCACAGATACGCAGTATTTT. It is translated as CASSLRTGGTDTQYF.